Each of the 22 T cell receptor beta chains below was sequenced from the same sample in a study of beta chain features in type 1 diabetes. Reverse transcription of all isolated RNA meant that expressed TCRB transcripts were sequenced. The assay was immunoSEQ multiplex PCR, and TCRdb's table has in-frame clones only and misses some. The table lists approximately 150,000 clones, about 13% of them singletons. No antigen is known for these receptors. Study-level findings and limits: Researchers report that Type 1 diabetes patients had moderately but significantly shorter TCRB CDR3s across all four CD4+ subsets.

Specimen: central memory CD4+ T cells from blood. The receptors here all came from a man between 18 and 29 years old with type 1 diabetes.

The V gene is TRBV11-3, the J gene TRBJ2-1, with no clear D. The V and J ends lost 5 bases and 4 bases respectively, with 12 bases between them. Germline V gives CDR1 SGHNT, CDR2 YENEEA. The CDR3 is 14 residues long. In DNA, the CDR3 is TGTGCCAGCAGCAGGGCCGGGTCATACAATGAGCAGTTCTTC. This translates into CASSRAGSYNEQFF.

The V call is TRBV2, the J call TRBJ2-1, with D maybe TRBD1 (5 bases). CDR1 and CDR2 from the germline V gene are SNHLY and FYNNEI. CDR3 size: 14 residues. V was clipped by 7 bases and J by 3 bases, with 13 bases between them. CDR3 amino acids: CASNPDSFYNEQFF. The CDR3 nucleotides are TGTGCCAGCAACCCTGACAGCTTCTACAATGAGCAGTTCTTC.

In this sample, this clone turned up a few times. This rearrangement joins TRBV7-2 to TRBJ2-2, with a tentative D call TRBD2 (5 bases). This CDR3 spans 18 amino acids. Germline V gene data show CDR1 as SGHTA and CDR2 as FQGNSA. Trimming removed 4 bases at V and 4 bases at J, with 22 bases between. The CDR3: CASSSRPDYSRGTGELFF. For the CDR3, the DNA is TGTGCCAGCAGCTCCCGACCCGACTACAGTAGAGGCACCGGGGAGCTGTTTTTT.

This clone appeared many times. J is TRBJ2-3 and V is TRBV6-1; 7 nucleotides line up with TRBD1. The CDR3 totals 14 residues. Trimming cost V 6 bases and J 4 bases; bases outside gene matches: 7. Germline CDR1 and CDR2: MNHNS and SASEGT. In DNA, the CDR3 is TGTGCCAGCAGACCCGACAGGGTAGCAGATACGCAGTATTTT. Amino acids: CASRPDRVADTQYF.

This clone has more than one count but fewer than ten. The chain links TRBV20-1 to TRBJ1-1; the D is unclear. The CDR3 runs to 11 residues. The germline V gene encodes CDR1 DFQATT and CDR2 SNEGSKA (reference sequence). CDR3 nucleotides: TGCAGCCTGGAAGTTAACACTGAAGCTTTCTTT. Translation gives CSLEVNTEAFF.

The gene calls are TRBV30 and TRBJ1-2, with D hard to call. V was pared by 0 bases and J by 5 bases, with 10 bases between. The CDR3 covers 13 residues. Germline V CDR1 and CDR2: GTSNPN, SVGIG (reference sequence). CDR3 coding DNA: TGTGCCTGGAGTGTAGGGTCAGCTTATGGCTACACCTTC. Its translation is CAWSVGSAYGYTF.

This clone has more than one count but fewer than ten. CDR3 in amino acids: CASSRDRWETQYF. The DNA of the CDR3 is TGTGCCAGCAGTCGGGATCGGTGGGAGACCCAGTACTTC. V is TRBV6-5 and J is TRBJ2-5, with a weak D call TRBD2 (5 bases). Germline V gene sequence: CDR1 MNHEY, CDR2 SVGAGI. CDR3 size: 13 residues. V was shortened by 5 bases and J by 5 bases, with 12 bases between the two germline ends.

This clone has just a few counts. This sample includes further DNA sequences coding for the same CDR3. The chain has TRBV5-6 and TRBJ2-3, with D possibly being TRBD1 (5 bases). Trimming stripped 1 base from V and 6 bases from J, with 9 bases between. The germline V gene has CDR1 SGHDT and CDR2 YYEEEE. The CDR3 covers 13 residues. CDR3 DNA sequence: TGTGCCAGCAGCTTGAAGGGGTCGGATACGCAGTATTTT. Its protein is CASSLKGSDTQYF.

The sample holds one count of this clone. The chain has TRBV4-1 and TRBJ2-1, with D maybe TRBD2 (6 bases). The CDR3 is made up of 15 amino acids. From germline, CDR1 is MGHRA and CDR2 YSYEKL. Deletions cut 0 bases from V and 10 bases from J, with 16 bases between. The CDR3 is CASSQEGLTRGEQFF. The CDR3 bases are TGCGCCAGCAGCCAAGAGGGACTCACTCGAGGCGAGCAGTTCTTC.

This clone was recorded a few times. The chain carries TRBV27 and TRBJ1-2; 7 nucleotides agree with TRBD1. The CDR3 is 16 amino acids. V gave up 6 bases and J gave up 3 bases; unmatched junction bases: 13. Per germline, CDR1 MNHEY and CDR2 SMNVEV (reference sequence). CDR3 nucleotides: TGTGCCAGCAGCCGGGGACAGTCCTTTGGTGACTATGGCTACACCTTC. It is translated as CASSRGQSFGDYGYTF.

This clone has just a few counts. J is TRBJ2-1 and V is TRBV30; D possibly corresponds to TRBD2 (6 bases). Germline V lookup: CDR1 GTSNPN, CDR2 SVGIG (reference sequence). Trimming removed 5 bases from V and 6 bases from J, with 20 bases in between. This CDR3 region has 15 residues. The CDR3 loop reads CAWYLLGGDANEQFF. The CDR3 nucleotides read TGTGCCTGGTACCTTCTAGGCGGGGACGCCAATGAGCAGTTCTTC. The full variable domain, in which reference TRBV30 and TRBJ2-1 provide the parts outside the CDR3, is SQTIHQWPATLVQPVGSPLSLECTVEGTSNPNLYWYRQAAGRGLQLLFYSVGIGQISSEVPQNLSASRPQDRQFILSSKKLLLSDSGFYLCAWYLLGGDANEQFFGPGTRLTVL.

This clone has only a few counts. This sequence joins TRBV5-1 and TRBJ1-1; no clear D. The germline gives CDR1 SGHRS, CDR2 YFSETQ. V lost 3 bases and J 6 bases, leaving 15 bases between the germline ends. This CDR3 comprises 14 residues. The CDR3 reads CASSSGVGYAEAFF. For the CDR3, the DNA is TGCGCCAGCAGCTCTGGGGTAGGGTACGCTGAAGCTTTCTTT. Drawing the rest from reference TRBV5-1 and TRBJ1-1, the complete variable domain is KAGVTQTPRYLIKTRGQQVTLSCSPISGHRSVSWYQQTPGQGLQFLFEYFSETQRNKGNFPGRFSGRQFSNSRSEMNVSTLELGDSALYLCASSSGVGYAEAFFGQGTRLTVV.

This clone was counted only a few times. V gene TRBV15 combines with J gene TRBJ2-1, with D unresolved. Germline lookup yields CDR1 LNHNV and CDR2 YYDKDF (reference sequence). The CDR3 sequence is 15 residues long. V gave up 0 bases and J gave up 1 base, with 7 bases separating them. The CDR3 is CATSRDAFSYNEQFF. The CDR3 DNA sequence: TGTGCCACCAGCAGAGATGCCTTTTCCTACAATGAGCAGTTCTTC.

This clone was seen only a few times. The chain recombines TRBV6-5 with TRBJ1-2, with D possibly TRBD1 on 5 matching bases. Trimming took off 4 bases at V and 2 bases at J, with 11 bases between the two ends. Per germline, CDR1 MNHEY and CDR2 SVGAGI. The CDR3 contains 14 residues. CDR3 coding DNA: TGTGCCAGCAGTTCCAGTGGGGGAAACTATGGCTACACCTTC. This sequence encodes CASSSSGGNYGYTF.

The chain has TRBV6-6 and TRBJ2-3, with a weak D call TRBD2 (6 bases). V was clipped by 2 bases and J by 0 bases, with 12 bases between them. The CDR3 runs to 16 residues. Germline V gives CDR1 MNHNY, CDR2 SVGAGI (reference sequence). CDR3 sequence: CASSYPRGTSTDTQYF. CDR3 DNA: TGTGCCAGCAGTTACCCCCGAGGGACTAGCACAGATACGCAGTATTTT.

By sample fraction, this clone is medium-sized. The chain has TRBV4-1 and TRBJ2-5; the D gene could be TRBD1 or TRBD2 (5 bases each). The germline CDR1 and CDR2 sequences are MGHRA and YSYEKL. Between the trimmed V and J ends, which lost 4 bases and 1 base, there was a span of 13 bases. This CDR3 spans 15 amino acids. CDR3 residues: CASSRLAGTQETQYF. The DNA for the CDR3 is TGCGCCAGCAGCCGCCTGGCCGGGACCCAAGAGACCCAGTACTTC.

This chain uses TRBV7-2 with TRBJ2-3; the D is unclear. Germline lookup yields CDR1 SGHTA and CDR2 FQGNSA. This CDR3 comprises 11 residues. V lost 4 bases, J lost 6 bases, and 5 bases lay in between. For the CDR3, the DNA is TGTGCCAGCAGCTCGGTGGATACGCAGTATTTT. It yields the protein CASSSVDTQYF.

There are many counts of this clone. The V call is TRBV15, the J call TRBJ2-5, with 9 positions matching TRBD1. The V gene end was trimmed by 3 bases and the J gene end by 5 bases; junction bases not matched to a gene: 10. The CDR3 spans 16 residues. Looked up from germline, CDR1 is LNHNV and CDR2 is YYDKDF (reference sequence). DNA for the CDR3: TGTGCCACCAGCAGCCGCGATACAGGGGGCTCGGAGACCCAGTACTTC. Translation: CATSSRDTGGSETQYF. The full variable domain, completed using reference TRBV15 and TRBJ2-5, is DAMVIQNPRYQVTQFGKPVTLSCSQTLNHNVMYWYQQKSSQAPKLLFHYYDKDFNNEADTPDNFQSRRPNTSFCFLDIRSPGLGDTAMYLCATSSRDTGGSETQYFGPGTRLLVL.

The rearrangement uses TRBV7-9 and TRBJ2-2; 9 bases match TRBD2. J was trimmed by 7 bases and V by 7 bases; bases with no gene match: 7. This CDR3 has 14 amino acids. Germline CDR1 is SEHNR and CDR2 is FQNEAQ (reference sequence). CDR3 bases: TGTGCCAGCATCGTAGCGGGGGCGGACGGGGAGCTGTTTTTT. Its protein product is CASIVAGADGELFF.

This chain uses TRBV7-2 with TRBJ2-5; D possibly corresponds to TRBD2 (6 bases). The CDR3 extends over 15 amino acids. CDR1 SGHTA and CDR2 FQGNSA come from the germline V gene. V lost 2 bases and J lost 5, with 15 bases in between. The CDR3 loop is CASSLKVGGRETQYF. Here the CDR3 DNA reads TGTGCCAGCAGCTTAAAAGTGGGGGGACGGGAGACCCAGTACTTC.

In its sample, this clone was seen many times. The chain has TRBV4-2 and TRBJ2-1; D remains ambiguous. Between the trimmed V and J ends, which lost 0 bases and 7 bases, there was a span of 4 bases. The CDR3 has 12 residues. CDR1 and CDR2 (germline): LGHNA, YNFKEQ. CDR3 bases: TGTGCCAGCAGCCAAGAATCAAATGAGCAGTTCTTC. Protein sequence: CASSQESNEQFF.

This clone has only a few counts. This sequence joins TRBV5-1 and TRBJ1-4; TRBD1 is a possible D gene (6 bases). CDR1 is SGHRS and CDR2 is YFSETQ in the germline V gene. This CDR3 is 16 amino acids long. V dropped 2 bases and J dropped 8 bases, with 19 bases sitting between them. In DNA form, the CDR3 reads TGCGCCAGCAGCTTTATTTCCGGGGGCGCTTCCGAAAAACTGTTTTTT. The encoded protein is CASSFISGGASEKLFF.